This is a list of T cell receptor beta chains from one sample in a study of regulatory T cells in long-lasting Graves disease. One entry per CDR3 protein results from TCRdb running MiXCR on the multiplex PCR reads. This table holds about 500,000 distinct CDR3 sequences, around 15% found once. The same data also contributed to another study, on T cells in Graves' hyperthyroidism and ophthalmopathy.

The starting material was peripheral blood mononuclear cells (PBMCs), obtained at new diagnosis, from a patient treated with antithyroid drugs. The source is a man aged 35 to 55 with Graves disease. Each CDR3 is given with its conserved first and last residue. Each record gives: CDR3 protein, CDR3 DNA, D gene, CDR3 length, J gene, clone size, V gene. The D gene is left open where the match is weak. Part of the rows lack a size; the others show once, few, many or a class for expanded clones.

CDR3: CATSDSSGQGAFNEQYF; DNA: TGTGCCACCAGTGATTCATCAGGACAGGGGGCTTTCAACGAGCAGTACTTC; D: TRBD1; length: 17; J: TRBJ2-7; size: many; V: TRBV24-1
CDR3: CASSLGPSGSYEQYF; DNA: TGCGCCAGCAGCTTGGGGCCTAGCGGATCCTACGAGCAGTACTTC; D: TRBD2; length: 15; J: TRBJ2-7; size: many; V: TRBV5-1
CDR3: CSCQGLAGAVEQFF; DNA: TGCAGCTGCCAGGGACTAGCGGGAGCGGTTGAGCAGTTCTTC; D: TRBD2; length: 14; J: TRBJ2-1; size: -; V: TRBV29-1
CDR3: CASSPTSGTAEKLFF; DNA: TGTGCCAGCAGTCCCACCTCCGGGACAGCTGAAAAACTGTTTTTT; D: TRBD1; length: 15; J: TRBJ1-4; size: -; V: TRBV27
CDR3: CASSPLARSSYEQYF; DNA: TGTGCCAGCAGCCCACTAGCGCGAAGCTCCTACGAGCAGTACTTC; D: TRBD2; length: 15; J: TRBJ2-7; size: few; V: TRBV3-1
CDR3: CASSGKAGTGDNSPLHF; DNA: TGTGCCAGCAGTGGAAAGGCCGGGACAGGGGATAATTCACCCCTCCACTTT; D: TRBD1; length: 17; J: TRBJ1-6; size: many; V: TRBV6-1
CDR3: CASSSPRGGSYNEQFF; DNA: TGTGCCAGCAGCTCCCCCCGGGGGGGCTCCTACAATGAGCAGTTCTTC; D: TRBD2; length: 16; J: TRBJ2-1; size: few; V: TRBV7-3
CDR3: CAGSISGASYEQYF; DNA: TGTGCCGGTAGTATTTCCGGGGCATCCTACGAGCAGTACTTC; D: -; length: 14; J: TRBJ2-7; size: -; V: TRBV19
CDR3: CASTPGRDRASYEQYF; DNA: TGTGCCAGCACCCCCGGTCGGGACAGGGCCTCCTACGAGCAGTACTTC; D: TRBD1; length: 16; J: TRBJ2-7; size: many; V: TRBV18
CDR3: CASSFGREGYNEQFF; DNA: TGTGCCAGCAGTTTCGGTAGGGAGGGGTACAATGAGCAGTTCTTC; D: TRBD2; length: 15; J: TRBJ2-1; size: many; V: TRBV12-3/TRBV12-4
CDR3: CAIRRTGVNTGELFF; DNA: TGTGCCATCAGGCGGACAGGAGTGAACACCGGGGAGCTGTTTTTT; D: TRBD1; length: 15; J: TRBJ2-2; size: few; V: TRBV10-3
CDR3: CASSDTLGTGELFF; DNA: TGCGCCAGCAGTGACACGCTGGGCACCGGGGAGCTGTTTTTT; D: -; length: 14; J: TRBJ2-2; size: few; V: TRBV10-1
CDR3: CAWSISGRMRNIQYF; DNA: TGTGCCTGGAGCATTAGCGGGAGGATGAGAAACATTCAGTACTTC; D: TRBD2; length: 15; J: TRBJ2-4; size: many; V: TRBV30
CDR3: CASRAGGNTEAFF; DNA: TGTGCCAGCAGAGCCGGGGGGAACACTGAAGCTTTCTTT; D: -; length: 13; J: TRBJ1-1; size: -; V: TRBV7-9
CDR3: CASNQAGGKGIQYF; DNA: TGTGCCAGCAACCAAGCGGGGGGGAAAGGCATTCAGTACTTC; D: TRBD2; length: 14; J: TRBJ2-4; size: many; V: TRBV2
CDR3: CATSREAGGTDTQYF; DNA: TGTGCCACCAGCAGAGAGGCGGGAGGGACAGATACGCAGTATTTT; D: TRBD2; length: 15; J: TRBJ2-3; size: few; V: TRBV15
CDR3: CSDKRYGDYEQYF; DNA: TGCAGCGATAAGCGGTACGGGGACTACGAGCAGTACTTC; D: -; length: 13; J: TRBJ2-7; size: -; V: TRBV29-1
CDR3: CASRKTGEGAQYF; DNA: TGTGCCAGCAGAAAGACAGGGGAGGGGGCCCAGTACTTC; D: -; length: 13; J: TRBJ2-5; size: many; V: TRBV6-2/TRBV6-3
CDR3: CASNSRARREKLFF; DNA: TGTGCCAGCAACTCCCGGGCAAGAAGGGAAAAACTGTTTTTT; D: -; length: 14; J: TRBJ1-4; size: many; V: TRBV3-1
CDR3: CSASPGLAGENTGELFF; DNA: TGCAGTGCCTCTCCCGGACTAGCGGGAGAGAACACCGGGGAGCTGTTTTTT; D: TRBD2; length: 17; J: TRBJ2-2; size: -; V: TRBV20-1
CDR3: CSVSSLETDTQYF; DNA: TGCAGCGTGTCGTCGCTCGAGACAGATACGCAGTATTTT; D: -; length: 13; J: TRBJ2-3; size: many; V: TRBV29-1
CDR3: CASRRGGPTDTQYF; DNA: TGTGCCAGCAGGAGGGGGGGACCCACAGATACGCAGTATTTT; D: -; length: 14; J: TRBJ2-3; size: -; V: TRBV2
CDR3: CSASPGTGQTFYGYTF; DNA: TGCAGTGCTAGCCCCGGGACAGGACAAACTTTCTATGGCTACACCTTC; D: TRBD1; length: 16; J: TRBJ1-2; size: few; V: TRBV20-1
CDR3: CASKVVGGETYEQYF; DNA: TGTGCCAGCAAGGTCGTTGGGGGGGAGACCTACGAGCAGTACTTC; D: TRBD2; length: 15; J: TRBJ2-7; size: many; V: TRBV2
CDR3: CASSYSVWGVKTEAFF; DNA: TGTGCCAGCAGTTACTCGGTTTGGGGAGTGAAGACTGAAGCTTTCTTT; D: -; length: 16; J: TRBJ1-1; size: -; V: TRBV6-2/TRBV6-3
CDR3: CASSYGGATNYGYTF; DNA: TGCGCCAGCAGCTACGGGGGGGCGACCAACTATGGCTACACCTTC; D: -; length: 15; J: TRBJ1-2; size: few; V: TRBV5-1
CDR3: CASSLLQVNEQFF; DNA: TGTGCCAGCTCGCTGTTACAGGTCAATGAGCAGTTCTTC; D: -; length: 13; J: TRBJ2-1; size: -; V: TRBV18
CDR3: CATHQDSFWDTQYF; DNA: TGTGCCACCCACCAGGACTCGTTTTGGGATACGCAGTATTTT; D: -; length: 14; J: TRBJ2-3; size: few; V: TRBV28
CDR3: CASSWTGEKLFF; DNA: TGTGCCAGCAGCTGGACAGGAGAAAAACTGTTTTTT; D: TRBD1; length: 12; J: TRBJ1-4; size: few; V: TRBV6-1
CDR3: CASTGLAGAGELFF; DNA: TGTGCCAGCACCGGACTAGCGGGAGCAGGGGAGCTGTTTTTT; D: TRBD2; length: 14; J: TRBJ2-2; size: -; V: TRBV12-3/TRBV12-4
CDR3: CASRRDRGMNTEAFF; DNA: TGTGCCAGTAGGAGAGACAGGGGAATGAACACTGAAGCTTTCTTT; D: TRBD1; length: 15; J: TRBJ1-1; size: few; V: TRBV19
CDR3: CASSFGTGGTGANVLTF; DNA: TGTGCCAGCAGTTTCGGGACAGGGGGAACTGGGGCCAACGTCCTGACTTTC; D: TRBD1; length: 17; J: TRBJ2-6; size: many; V: TRBV12-3/TRBV12-4
CDR3: CASSLQGGGYDEQFF; DNA: TGTGCCAGCAGCTTACAGGGGGGGGGGTACGATGAGCAGTTCTTC; D: -; length: 15; J: TRBJ2-1; size: many; V: TRBV7-2
CDR3: CASRGRTTGSNQPQHF; DNA: TGTGCCAGCAGGGGCCGGACGACGGGTAGCAATCAGCCCCAGCATTTT; D: -; length: 16; J: TRBJ1-5; size: many; V: TRBV6-1
CDR3: CASSLGVGEQYF; DNA: TGTGCCAGCAGCTTAGGAGTAGGCGAGCAGTACTTC; D: -; length: 12; J: TRBJ2-7; size: many; V: TRBV13
CDR3: CASQNRDHIAGNTIYF; DNA: TGTGCCAGCCAAAATCGGGACCACATCGCCGGAAACACCATATATTTT; D: -; length: 16; J: TRBJ1-3; size: -; V: TRBV6-1
CDR3: CASTLRGGGTEAFF; DNA: TGTGCCAGCACCCTAAGGGGAGGAGGAACTGAAGCTTTCTTT; D: -; length: 14; J: TRBJ1-1; size: many; V: TRBV6-1
CDR3: CASSSRGTGNQPQHF; DNA: TGTGCCAGCAGTTCCAGGGGTACGGGCAATCAGCCCCAGCATTTT; D: -; length: 15; J: TRBJ1-5; size: -; V: TRBV6-9
CDR3: CSAGQHMNTEAFF; DNA: TGCAGTGCTGGACAGCACATGAACACTGAAGCTTTCTTT; D: -; length: 13; J: TRBJ1-1; size: few; V: TRBV20-1
CDR3: CASSPLGGGRLNEQFF; DNA: TGTGCCAGCAGCCCCCTTGGTGGGGGGCGGTTAAATGAGCAGTTCTTC; D: -; length: 16; J: TRBJ2-1; size: many; V: TRBV11-2
CDR3: CASSDLGGLMNEQFF; DNA: TGTGCCAGCAGTGATTTGGGAGGCCTCATGAATGAGCAGTTCTTC; D: -; length: 15; J: TRBJ2-1; size: many; V: TRBV6-1
CDR3: CASKKGQGRSPLHF; DNA: TGTGCCAGCAAAAAGGGACAGGGAAGATCACCCCTCCACTTT; D: TRBD1; length: 14; J: TRBJ1-6; size: many; V: TRBV2
CDR3: CASGFSKSNQPQHF; DNA: TGTGCCAGCGGTTTTTCGAAAAGCAATCAGCCCCAGCATTTT; D: -; length: 14; J: TRBJ1-5; size: many; V: TRBV6-9
CDR3: CSASNFTGRNTEAFF; DNA: TGCAGTGCTTCGAATTTTACAGGTCGGAACACTGAAGCTTTCTTT; D: -; length: 15; J: TRBJ1-1; size: many; V: TRBV20-1
CDR3: CASSRGRGSHEQYF; DNA: TGTGCCAGCAGCCGCGGTAGGGGCTCTCACGAGCAGTACTTC; D: -; length: 14; J: TRBJ2-7; size: -; V: TRBV4-2
CDR3: CASSLKNRGPYEQYF; DNA: TGTGCCAGCAGTCTCAAAAACAGGGGGCCCTACGAGCAGTACTTC; D: TRBD1; length: 15; J: TRBJ2-7; size: many; V: TRBV27
CDR3: CASSTPGTSGESTDTQYF; DNA: TGTGCCAGCAGCACCCCCGGGACTAGCGGGGAAAGCACAGATACGCAGTATTTT; D: TRBD2; length: 18; J: TRBJ2-3; size: many; V: TRBV7-8
CDR3: CASRRGAEAFF; DNA: TGTGCCAGTAGACGGGGCGCTGAAGCTTTCTTT; D: -; length: 11; J: TRBJ1-1; size: -; V: TRBV19
CDR3: CASSGPGGRDEQYF; DNA: TGTGCCAGCAGCGGGCCGGGAGGGCGCGACGAGCAGTACTTC; D: TRBD2; length: 14; J: TRBJ2-7; size: many; V: TRBV27
CDR3: CASSSRQGDTGELFF; DNA: TGTGCCAGCAGCTCCCGACAGGGAGACACCGGGGAGCTGTTTTTT; D: TRBD1; length: 15; J: TRBJ2-2; size: few; V: TRBV5-5
CDR3: CATSAPTGPYNEQFF; DNA: TGTGCCACCAGTGCCCCGACAGGACCATACAATGAGCAGTTCTTC; D: -; length: 15; J: TRBJ2-1; size: many; V: TRBV24-1
CDR3: CSARTGGVGQPQHF; DNA: TGCAGTGCTAGGACAGGGGGCGTGGGGCAGCCCCAGCATTTT; D: TRBD1; length: 14; J: TRBJ1-5; size: -; V: TRBV20-1
CDR3: CASSKNLKDTQYF; DNA: TGCGCCAGCTCGAAGAACTTGAAAGATACGCAGTATTTT; D: -; length: 13; J: TRBJ2-3; size: many; V: TRBV5-1